Sequencing of this T cell receptor (beta chain) was carried out in a study of T cell responses to AZD1222 COVID-19 vaccine. Sequencing used immunoSEQ multiplex PCR; TCRdb keeps in-frame clones, though not all of them. The table shows 150,000 to 180,000 clones, with approximately 90% occurring only once. General observations from the study: Spike as a whole was targeted by vaccine-associated CD4 TCRs, dominant at 160-218 and 743-854.

A word on this clone: Its matching antigen is unknown.

The CDR3 extends over 17 amino acids. V lost 1 base to trimming and J lost 5 bases, with 15 bases between them. Germline V gene data show CDR1 as MGHRA and CDR2 as YSYEKL. This receptor was identified in an adult in good health. The material was peripheral blood, obtained on day 0 of AZD1222 vaccination. The rearrangement joins TRBV4-1 to TRBJ1-6; no clear D. The CDR3 coding sequence is TGCGCCAGCAGCCAAGGGGCCCCCCGGACGAATAATTCACCCCTCCACTTT. It codes for CASSQGAPRTNNSPLHF.